The 18 T cell receptor beta chains below come from one sample, sequenced in a study of T-cell reconstitution after alpha-beta-depleted transplantation in children. A library of TCRbeta sequences, prepared with unique molecular identifiers, was generated. From the PCR reads, TCRdb called clonotypes with MiXCR, one entry per CDR3 protein. The sample records roughly 100,000 distinct CDR3 sequences, around 6% being singletons. This specimen was PBMCs, mostly from graft donor cells, taken 60 days after TCRalphabeta/CD19-depleted stem cell transplant. Receptors originate from a female patient aged 2 to 10 who had a stem cell transplant for Fanconi anemia, so the T cells may come from the graft donor.

The chain recombines TRBV9 with TRBJ2-3, with 14 bases identical to TRBD2. Germline CDR1 and CDR2: SGDLS and YYNGEE. This CDR3 has 22 amino acids. Germline trimming cut 4 bases from V and 2 bases from J; bases unmatched to any gene: 21. CDR3 DNA: TGTGCCAGCAGCTTGCGGGACTCCCTGGCGGGACTAGCGGGAGACCACACAGATACGCAGTATTTT. It codes for CASSLRDSLAGLAGDHTDTQYF.

This clonotype came up a few times. The J gene is TRBJ2-7, the V gene TRBV24-1, with 9 bases lining up with TRBD1. Germline assignment: CDR1 KGHDR and CDR2 SFDVKD. V lost 3 bases, J lost 2 bases, and 10 bases stayed unmatched. The CDR3 is 17 residues long. The CDR3 spells CATSDGPPGTGTYEQYF. The CDR3 coding sequence is TGTGCCACCAGTGATGGGCCCCCCGGGACAGGGACCTACGAGCAGTACTTC.

This sequence joins TRBV20-1 and TRBJ2-1; 13 positions agree with TRBD2. Germline V lookup: CDR1 DFQATT, CDR2 SNEGSKA (reference sequence). The CDR3 totals 20 residues. In DNA, the CDR3 is TGCACCACAAATTGGGCCCACGGACTAGCGGGAGAGATCTCCTACAATGAGCAGTTCTTC. This gives the protein CTTNWAHGLAGEISYNEQFF.

This sequence joins TRBV7-2 and TRBJ2-1; D assignment may be TRBD1 or TRBD2 (6 bases each). V dropped 5 bases and J dropped 0 bases, with 17 bases sitting between them. The CDR3 is made up of 17 amino acids. Germline V CDR1 and CDR2: SGHTA, FQGNSA. The CDR3 loop is CASSPFRGASSYNEQFF. The DNA of the CDR3 is TGTGCCAGCAGCCCTTTTAGGGGGGCGAGCTCCTACAATGAGCAGTTCTTC.

This sequence joins TRBV5-1 and TRBJ1-6, with 9 bases lining up with TRBD1. The J segment lost 2 bases and the V segment lost 5 bases, leaving 17 bases of the junction unmatched. CDR1 and CDR2 (germline): SGHRS, YFSETQ. This CDR3 region has 20 residues. CDR3 bases: TGCGCCAGCAGAGGGGAGACAGGGGGAACAAGGCTTACCTATAATTCACCCCTCCACTTT. Its translation is CASRGETGGTRLTYNSPLHF.

This clonotype was detected ten times or more. The J gene is TRBJ2-3, the V gene TRBV5-1, with D perhaps matching TRBD1 (6 bases). The CDR3 extends over 15 amino acids. V lost 0 bases and J lost 4, with 12 bases in between. In germline, CDR1 is SGHRS, CDR2 YFSETQ. CDR3 protein: CASSLVEGVADTQYF. The CDR3 DNA reads as TGCGCCAGCAGCTTGGTCGAGGGGGTGGCAGATACGCAGTATTTT.

Many counts were recorded for this clonotype. The CDR3: CASRLATWGDTQYF. The CDR3 nucleotides read TGTGCCAGCAGGCTAGCGACGTGGGGAGATACGCAGTATTTT. The chain couples TRBV2 to TRBJ2-3; tentative D call: TRBD2 (6 bases). Germline values: CDR1 SNHLY, CDR2 FYNNEI. V was cut by 6 bases and J by 5 bases, with 15 bases left in between. This CDR3 region has 14 residues.

The chain couples TRBV4-1 to TRBJ2-5, with 10 positions matching TRBD2. This CDR3 comprises 15 residues. J lost 4 bases, V lost 1 base, and 3 bases had no gene match. Germline assignment: CDR1 MGHRA and CDR2 YSYEKL. DNA for the CDR3: TGCGCCAGCAGCCAAGCAGCGGGGGGGTTAGAGACCCAGTACTTC. Protein sequence: CASSQAAGGLETQYF.

This clonotype was counted between two and nine times. This chain links TRBV20-1 with TRBJ1-2, with 7 bases aligning to TRBD1. Per the germline V gene, CDR1 is DFQATT and CDR2 is SNEGSKA (reference sequence). V lost 0 bases and J lost 1; bases outside the gene matches: 8. The CDR3 consists of 16 residues. CDR3 sequence reads: CSAREWGTAFNYGYTF. CDR3 coding DNA: TGCAGTGCTAGAGAGTGGGGGACAGCCTTTAACTATGGCTACACCTTC.

This clonotype was counted ten times or more. The chain carries TRBV29-1 and TRBJ2-5, with 7 nucleotides matching TRBD1. The CDR3 has 13 amino acids. CDR1 SQVTM and CDR2 ANQGSEA come from the germline V gene. Germline trimming cut 4 bases from V and 2 bases from J; bases unmatched to any gene: 4. The CDR3 bases are TGCAGCGTTGGAACAGGGGAACAAGAGACCCAGTACTTC. Residues: CSVGTGEQETQYF.

This clonotype was found many times. This chain connects TRBV6-4 to TRBJ2-3; 8 nucleotides line up with TRBD2. V trimming: 6 bases; J trimming: 4 bases; junction bases outside the gene matches: 15. This CDR3 comprises 17 residues. Germline CDR1 reads MRHNA; CDR2 reads SNTAGT. Here the CDR3 reads CASRTPGLVGPPDTQYF. In nucleotides, the CDR3 is TGTGCCAGCAGGACTCCGGGACTAGTAGGGCCCCCAGATACGCAGTATTTT.

This clonotype has a handful of counts. The chain carries TRBV5-1 and TRBJ2-3; the match to TRBD2 covers 9 bases. The trim removed 0 bases at V and 10 bases at J, leaving 15 bases unmatched. Germline-derived CDR1 and CDR2 are SGHRS and YFSETQ. The CDR3 spans 17 residues. CDR3 amino acids: CASSLVPAAGGGFAQYF. The CDR3 DNA follows: TGCGCCAGCAGCTTGGTTCCGGCAGCGGGGGGAGGCTTTGCGCAGTATTTT.

This clonotype was detected ten times or more. This sequence joins TRBV29-1 and TRBJ2-1; 11 bases fit TRBD1. In germline, CDR1 is SQVTM, CDR2 ANQGSEA. The CDR3 length is 12 residues. V was clipped by 8 bases and J by 8 bases; unmatched bases: 5. CDR3 residues: CSSGQGAYEQFF. CDR3 nucleotides: TGCAGCTCCGGACAGGGGGCGTATGAGCAGTTCTTC.

This clonotype was recorded at least ten times. The genes are TRBV6-5 and TRBJ2-7, with unresolved D. Trimming took 1 base from V and 7 from J, leaving 11 bases between them. The CDR3 totals 13 residues. Germline V CDR1 and CDR2: MNHEY, SVGAGI. The CDR3 sequence is CASSYLGKGEQYF. The DNA for the CDR3 is TGTGCCAGCAGTTACTTAGGTAAAGGGGAGCAGTACTTC.

In this sample, this clonotype turned up many times. The J gene is TRBJ2-1, the V gene TRBV14, with TRBD2 identical over 9 bases. CDR3 length: 17 residues. V lost 4 bases and J lost 0; bases outside the gene matches: 7. The germline V gene has CDR1 SGHDN and CDR2 FVKESK. CDR3 nucleotide sequence: TGTGCCAGCAGCCGACCAGGACTAGCGAGCTCCTACAATGAGCAGTTCTTC. Amino acid sequence: CASSRPGLASSYNEQFF. Filled out from reference TRBV14 and TRBJ2-1, the complete variable domain reads EAGVTQFPSHSVIEKGQTVTLRCDPISGHDNLYWYRRVMGKEIKFLLHFVKESKQDESGMPNNRFLAERTGGTYSTLKVQPAELEDSGVYFCASSRPGLASSYNEQFFGPGTRLTVL.

At least ten counts were recorded for this clonotype. This chain connects TRBV5-1 to TRBJ2-3; 9 positions agree with TRBD2. Germline V gene lookup returns CDR1 SGHRS and CDR2 YFSETQ. V shed 4 bases and J 5 bases; nucleotides not matched to a gene: 11. CDR3 length: 16 residues. The CDR3 is CASSTGGGGAGDTQYF. The CDR3 DNA is TGCGCCAGCAGCACCGGAGGCGGGGGGGCAGGAGATACGCAGTATTTT.

There are many counts of this clonotype. The chain has TRBV9 and TRBJ2-3, with 10 bases aligning to TRBD2. The CDR3 sequence is 15 residues long. Germline CDR1 and CDR2: SGDLS and YYNGEE. Trimming cost V 2 bases and J 2 bases; bases outside gene matches: 2. This chain's CDR3 is CASSVLAGVTDTQYF. The CDR3, as DNA: TGTGCCAGCAGCGTGCTAGCGGGGGTCACAGATACGCAGTATTTT.

The table lists this clonotype with many counts. The rearrangement uses TRBV12-3 or TRBV12-4 and TRBJ1-3, with 7 bases matching TRBD1. With V trimmed by 5 bases and J by 2 bases, 3 bases remained unmatched. This CDR3 region has 14 residues. CDR3 protein: CASSLQGAGNTIYF. In nucleotides, the CDR3 is TGTGCCAGCAGTCTCCAGGGGGCTGGAAACACCATATATTTT.